What follows are 25 T cell receptor beta chains derived from one specimen sequenced in a study of shared clonotypes between healthy human individuals (dated by TCRdb to 2019 to 2021). The protocol used for the library was the immunoSEQ multiplex PCR assay. The table was pulled from immuneACCESS by TCRdb, which kept in-frame rearrangements only. Such tables lose some clones; where checked, under half of the loss comes from unresolved V genes, and the rest has no known cause. The sample contains about 610,000 clones, about 95% of them found a single time. The ten largest account for approximately 0.1% of the sample. CD8 naive samples were CD45RO-negative cells positively selected for CCR7, giving a CD45RA+CCR7+ population that excluded TemRA cells. The sample taken for sequencing was naive CD8+ T cells sorted from blood. The sample's cell subset or site label is to be understood as: CD45RA+CCR7+. The receptors here all came from a young woman in good health.

This chain joins TRBV29-1 and TRBJ2-1; 7 bases are shared with TRBD2. V shed 3 bases and J 5 bases; nucleotides not matched to a gene: 7. This CDR3 spans 14 amino acids. Germline V gives CDR1 SQVTM, CDR2 ANQGSEA. This CDR3 is CSVELAEDDNEQFF. CDR3 sequence (DNA): TGCAGCGTTGAGCTAGCGGAGGACGACAATGAGCAGTTCTTC.

The rearrangement links TRBV4-1 to TRBJ2-2; D is perhaps TRBD1 (5 bases). The CDR3 runs 16 residues. Germline CDR1 is MGHRA and CDR2 is YSYEKL. V lost 4 bases to trimming and J lost 6 bases, with 18 bases between them. The CDR3 region is CASSPGQSLAPGELFF. The DNA of the CDR3 is TGCGCCAGCAGCCCAGGGCAGTCTCTTGCTCCCGGGGAGCTGTTTTTT.

J is TRBJ2-3 and V is TRBV7-9; 8 bases agree with TRBD1. Germline loops: CDR1 SEHNR, CDR2 FQNEAQ (reference sequence). The CDR3 consists of 18 residues. With 5 bases clipped from V and 4 bases from J, the junction kept 17 bases outside the gene matches. The CDR3 DNA is TGTGCCAGCAGCCCGTCCCGGGACAGGACATCGGAGGCAGATACGCAGTATTTT. It is translated as CASSPSRDRTSEADTQYF.

This chain links TRBV28 with TRBJ1-1, with 8 positions matching TRBD1. J lost 6 bases, V lost 5 bases, and 8 bases had no gene match. Germline CDR1 MDHEN, CDR2 SYDVKM. The CDR3 runs to 14 residues. The CDR3 bases are TGTGCCAGCAGTCTGACAGGGGTTGGCGCTGAAGCTTTCTTT. Residues: CASSLTGVGAEAFF.

CDR3 protein: CASSQPGGVAPYEQYF. The CDR3 region has the DNA TGTGCCAGCAGCCAACCGGGCGGGGTCGCACCCTACGAGCAGTACTTC. The chain carries TRBV7-9 and TRBJ2-7; D is perhaps TRBD2 (6 bases). Germline V gene lookup returns CDR1 SEHNR and CDR2 FQNEAQ (reference sequence). V gave up 5 bases and J gave up 2 bases, with 19 bases separating them. The CDR3 is 16 residues long.

The chain combines TRBV30 with TRBJ1-1; D gene uncertain. Germline loops: CDR1 GTSNPN, CDR2 SVGIG (reference sequence). The germline V and J ends were trimmed by 0 bases and 5 bases, with 7 bases remaining between them. The CDR3 sequence is 12 residues long. CDR3 sequence reads: CAWSVEGTEAFF. The CDR3 nucleotides are TGTGCCTGGAGTGTTGAGGGAACTGAAGCTTTCTTT.

This clone has only one observation. The rearrangement joins TRBV13 to TRBJ2-3; TRBD2 agrees at 11 bases. J gave up 5 bases and V 6 bases, and 4 bases lay outside the gene matches. The germline V gene encodes CDR1 PRHDT and CDR2 FYEKMQ (reference sequence). CDR3 length: 14 amino acids. The CDR3 DNA sequence: TGTGCCAGCAGTAGCGGGAGGGCCGGAGATACGCAGTATTTT. Protein: CASSSGRAGDTQYF.

With regard to this clone: Other DNA variants within this sample encode the same CDR3. The chain couples TRBV5-1 to TRBJ2-7, with 8 bases matching TRBD1. Losses at the gene ends were 4 bases for V and 1 base for J; bases not matched to a gene: 4. The CDR3 sequence is 14 residues long. From germline, CDR1 is SGHRS and CDR2 YFSETQ. The CDR3 nucleotides are TGCGCCAGCAGCCCGACAGGGGCGTCCTACGAGCAGTACTTC. It specifies CASSPTGASYEQYF.

The chain joins TRBV28 to TRBJ2-3; 7 bases fit TRBD2. CDR1 MDHEN and CDR2 SYDVKM come from the germline V gene. The V and J ends lost 2 bases and 0 bases, in that order; junction bases with no gene match: 11. CDR3 length: 18 amino acids. The CDR3 spells CASSLGAGVQESTDTQYF. Written as DNA, the CDR3 is TGTGCCAGCAGTTTAGGGGCGGGAGTTCAGGAAAGCACAGATACGCAGTATTTT.

The chain recombines TRBV5-5 with TRBJ2-1; 9 nucleotides agree with TRBD2. The germline V gene encodes CDR1 SGHKS and CDR2 YYEKEE (reference sequence). V lost 3 bases, J lost 8 bases, and 9 bases stayed unmatched. The CDR3 runs 15 residues. In nucleotides, the CDR3 is TGTGCCAGCAGCTCCTCCAGGACTAGCGCCGATGAGCAGTTCTTC. Protein: CASSSSRTSADEQFF.

This sequence joins TRBV10-2 and TRBJ2-7; 8 bases are shared with TRBD1. V gave up 7 bases and J gave up 0 bases; unmatched junction bases: 5. CDR1 and CDR2 (germline): WSHSY, SAAADI. The CDR3 sequence is 14 residues long. CDR3 bases: TGCGCCAGCACGGGACAGGTTAGCTCCTACGAGCAGTACTTC. Encoded protein: CASTGQVSSYEQYF.

The chain combines TRBV4-1 with TRBJ2-5, with D maybe TRBD2 (6 bases). Judging by the DNA end, TRBJ2-7 fits better; the J call may be wrong. The CDR3 is 15 residues long. Germline V gene lookup returns CDR1 MGHRA and CDR2 YSYEKL. The CDR3 region is CASSQDTTSPHEQYF. For the CDR3, the DNA is TGCGCCAGCAGCCAGGACACAACTAGCCCCCACGAGCAGTACTTC.

CDR3 sequence (DNA): TGTGCCAGCATGTTCGTACAGTACGAGCAGTACTTC. Translation gives CASMFVQYEQYF. The gene calls are TRBV2 and TRBJ2-5; the D is unclear. The last part of the DNA fits TRBJ2-7 better; the J call may be wrong. Germline CDR1 is SNHLY and CDR2 is FYNNEI. This CDR3 has 12 residues.

This chain uses TRBV6-5 with TRBJ1-1; 7 nucleotides agree with TRBD1. Germline CDR1 is MNHEY and CDR2 is SVGAGI. Trimming took 7 bases from V and 1 from J; bases not matched to a gene: 9. The CDR3 contains 15 residues. CDR3 protein: CASKNRDRANTEAFF. As DNA, the CDR3 is TGTGCCAGCAAGAACCGGGACAGAGCGAACACTGAAGCTTTCTTT.

The V gene is TRBV27, the J gene TRBJ1-1; no reliable D call. V lost 3 bases and J lost 5, with 10 bases in between. Germline lookup yields CDR1 MNHEY and CDR2 SMNVEV (reference sequence). The CDR3 contains 13 residues. Here the CDR3 reads CASSFSGRTEAFF. CDR3 DNA: TGTGCCAGCAGTTTTAGTGGACGGACTGAAGCTTTCTTT.

The rearrangement uses TRBV6-1 and TRBJ2-1; 9 bases agree with TRBD2. Trimming at V came to 3 bases and at J to 5 bases, leaving 8 bases not matched to a gene. Per germline, CDR1 MNHNS and CDR2 SASEGT. CDR3 length: 16 residues. The CDR3 DNA follows: TGTGCCAGCAGTGATGGGCGGGAGGGCCCCCACAATGAGCAGTTCTTC. It yields the protein CASSDGREGPHNEQFF.

This clone was seen once. The chain combines TRBV28 with TRBJ2-7, with 7 bases fitting TRBD1. Trimming removed 5 bases from V and 5 bases from J; junction bases left unmatched: 6. The CDR3 contains 13 residues. Germline V lookup: CDR1 MDHEN, CDR2 SYDVKM. The CDR3 DNA sequence: TGTGCCAGCAGTCCCTCCGGGACAGACGAGCAGTACTTC. Translation gives CASSPSGTDEQYF.

The chain has TRBV14 and TRBJ2-7; unclear D gene. The CDR3 has 13 residues. Trimming removed 2 bases from V and 10 bases from J, with 15 bases in between. Germline V CDR1 and CDR2: SGHDN, FVKESK. This CDR3 is CASSQTGPSDQYF. CDR3 nucleotides: TGTGCCAGCAGCCAAACCGGGCCCTCGGACCAGTACTTC.

The chain employs TRBV10-3 and TRBJ1-3; D is perhaps TRBD1 (6 bases). This CDR3 is built from 15 residues. The V and J ends lost 6 bases and 0 bases respectively, with 12 bases between them. Germline values: CDR1 ENHRY, CDR2 SYGVKD. CDR3 amino acids: CAISEGTSSGNTIYF. As DNA, the CDR3 is TGTGCCATCAGCGAGGGGACATCCTCTGGAAACACCATATATTTT.

The gene calls are TRBV6-5 and TRBJ2-7, with 9 positions matching TRBD1. This CDR3 comprises 15 residues. The V gene's germline CDR1 is MNHEY and CDR2 SVGAGI. The junction had 5 bases not matched to a gene; V was cut back by 5 bases and J by 0 bases. The CDR3 nucleotides read TGTGCCAGCAGTATAAGGACAGGGGCCTCCTACGAGCAGTACTTC. Its translation is CASSIRTGASYEQYF.

The rearrangement joins TRBV4-1 to TRBJ2-6; no clear D gene. CDR1 and CDR2 from the germline V gene are MGHRA and YSYEKL. The CDR3 is made up of 16 amino acids. Trimming removed 2 bases at V and 0 bases at J, with 8 bases between. For the CDR3, the DNA is TGCGCCAGCAGCCAAAACAAAGACTCTGGGGCCAACGTCCTGACTTTC. It codes for CASSQNKDSGANVLTF.

This clone was recorded once. The chain is built from TRBV5-6 and TRBJ2-7, with 12 bases matching TRBD2. V was clipped by 1 base and J by 4 bases; unmatched bases: 15. The CDR3 totals 19 residues. Germline assignment: CDR1 SGHDT and CDR2 YYEEEE. DNA for the CDR3: TGTGCCAGCAGCTTGAGCCCGACTAGCGGGAGTTTCTTTGGGTACGAGCAGTACTTC. It is translated as CASSLSPTSGSFFGYEQYF.

The V and J genes are TRBV4-1 and TRBJ2-3; possible D gene TRBD1, 6 bases. The germline V gene encodes CDR1 MGHRA and CDR2 YSYEKL. V was cut by 5 bases and J by 0 bases, with 9 bases left in between. The CDR3 runs 14 residues. The CDR3 sequence: CASSAQGSTDTQYF. The CDR3 nucleotides are TGCGCCAGCAGCGCACAGGGTAGCACAGATACGCAGTATTTT.

V usage is TRBV28 and J usage is TRBJ1-4; maybe TRBD1 (5 bases). The V gene's germline CDR1 is MDHEN and CDR2 SYDVKM. The CDR3 loop spans 15 amino acids. The V end lost 8 bases, the J end lost 1 base, and 14 bases lay between the germline ends. The CDR3 spells CASQIQGITNEKLFF. The CDR3 nucleotides read TGTGCCAGCCAGATCCAGGGAATAACTAATGAAAAACTGTTTTTT.

The chain employs TRBV6-1 and TRBJ1-4; no reliable D call. The germline V and J ends were trimmed by 1 base and 5 bases, with 8 bases remaining between them. The CDR3 covers 14 residues. Germline V gene data show CDR1 as MNHNS and CDR2 as SASEGT. DNA of the CDR3: TGTGCCAGCAGTGAAGACGGGTGGAATGAAAAACTGTTTTTT. Amino acids: CASSEDGWNEKLFF.